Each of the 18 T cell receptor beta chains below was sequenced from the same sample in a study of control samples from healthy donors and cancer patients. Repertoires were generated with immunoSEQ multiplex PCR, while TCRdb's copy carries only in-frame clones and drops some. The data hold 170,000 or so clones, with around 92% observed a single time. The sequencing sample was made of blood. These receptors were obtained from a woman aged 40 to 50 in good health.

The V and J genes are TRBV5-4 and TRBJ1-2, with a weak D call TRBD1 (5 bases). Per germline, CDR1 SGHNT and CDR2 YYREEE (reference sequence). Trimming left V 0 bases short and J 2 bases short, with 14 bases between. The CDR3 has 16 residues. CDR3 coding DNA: TGTGCCAGCAGCTTGGGTGGGGCCGGGGGAAACTATGGCTACACCTTC. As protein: CASSLGGAGGNYGYTF.

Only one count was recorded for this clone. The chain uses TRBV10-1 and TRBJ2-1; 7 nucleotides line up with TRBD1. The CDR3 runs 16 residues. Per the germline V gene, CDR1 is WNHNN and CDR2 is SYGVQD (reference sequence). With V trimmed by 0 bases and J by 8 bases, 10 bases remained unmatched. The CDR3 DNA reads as TGCGCCAGCAGTGAGTCTGAGACAGGGAGTATGGATGAGCAGTTCTTC. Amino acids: CASSESETGSMDEQFF.

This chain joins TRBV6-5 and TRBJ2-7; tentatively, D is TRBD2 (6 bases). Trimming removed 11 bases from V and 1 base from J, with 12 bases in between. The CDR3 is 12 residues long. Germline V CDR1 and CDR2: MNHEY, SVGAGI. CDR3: CAATRGSYEQYF. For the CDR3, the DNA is TGTGCCGCGACTAGAGGTTCCTACGAGCAGTACTTC.

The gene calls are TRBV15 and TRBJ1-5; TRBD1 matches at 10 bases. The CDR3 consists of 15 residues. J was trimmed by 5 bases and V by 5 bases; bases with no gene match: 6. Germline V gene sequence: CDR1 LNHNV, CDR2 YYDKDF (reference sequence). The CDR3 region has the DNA TGTGCCACCAGCGCAGACAGGGGGCGGGATCAGCCCCAGCATTTT. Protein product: CATSADRGRDQPQHF.

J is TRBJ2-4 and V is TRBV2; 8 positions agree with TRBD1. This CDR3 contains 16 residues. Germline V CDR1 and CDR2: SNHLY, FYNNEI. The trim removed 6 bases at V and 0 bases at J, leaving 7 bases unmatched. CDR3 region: CASRPQGAQAKNIQYF. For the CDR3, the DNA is TGTGCCAGCAGACCCCAGGGGGCACAAGCCAAAAACATTCAGTACTTC.

CDR3 DNA sequence: TGCGCCAGCAGCCAAGTTCGACAGGGGAATCAGCCCCAGCATTTT. Amino acid sequence: CASSQVRQGNQPQHF. V and J are TRBV4-1 and TRBJ1-5, with TRBD1 matching over 8 bases. Germline assignment: CDR1 MGHRA and CDR2 YSYEKL. V lost 1 base and J lost 4; bases outside the gene matches: 3. CDR3 length: 15 residues.

The CDR3 DNA follows: TGCGCCAGCAGAGAAGGCGCCGGGGCCAACGTCCTGACTTTC. It translates to CASREGAGANVLTF. The V and J genes are TRBV5-1 and TRBJ2-6; D unclear. This CDR3 contains 14 residues. The germline V gene encodes CDR1 SGHRS and CDR2 YFSETQ. Trimming removed 5 bases at V and 4 bases at J, with 10 bases between. Based on the CDR3 plus reference TRBV5-1 and TRBJ2-6, the full variable domain is KAGVTQTPRYLIKTRGQQVTLSCSPISGHRSVSWYQQTPGQGLQFLFEYFSETQRNKGNFPGRFSGRQFSNSRSEMNVSTLELGDSALYLCASREGAGANVLTFGAGSRLTVL.

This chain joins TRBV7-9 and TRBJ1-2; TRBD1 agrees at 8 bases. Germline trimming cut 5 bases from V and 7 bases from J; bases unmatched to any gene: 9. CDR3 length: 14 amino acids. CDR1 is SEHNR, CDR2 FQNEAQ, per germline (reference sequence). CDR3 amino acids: CASSEGQARGGYTF. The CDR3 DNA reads TGTGCCAGCAGCGAGGGACAGGCCAGGGGTGGCTACACCTTC.

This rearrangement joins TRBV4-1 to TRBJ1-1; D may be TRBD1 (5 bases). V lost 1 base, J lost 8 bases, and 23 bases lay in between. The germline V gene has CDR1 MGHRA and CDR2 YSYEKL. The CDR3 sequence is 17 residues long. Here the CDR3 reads CASSQVIKGPLVTEAFF. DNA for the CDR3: TGCGCCAGCAGCCAAGTTATTAAGGGGCCCTTAGTCACGGAAGCTTTCTTT.

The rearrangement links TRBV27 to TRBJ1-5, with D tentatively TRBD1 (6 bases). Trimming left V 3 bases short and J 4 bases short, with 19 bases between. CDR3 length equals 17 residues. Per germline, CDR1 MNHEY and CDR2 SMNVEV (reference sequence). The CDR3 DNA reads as TGTGCCAGCAGTTTCCCGGGAGGGGGACTGCCTAATCAGCCCCAGCATTTT. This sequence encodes CASSFPGGGLPNQPQHF.

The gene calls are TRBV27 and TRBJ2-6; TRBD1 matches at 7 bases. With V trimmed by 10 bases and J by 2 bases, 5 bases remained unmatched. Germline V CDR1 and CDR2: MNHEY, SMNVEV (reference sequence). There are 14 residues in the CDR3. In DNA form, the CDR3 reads TGTGCCACCCGACAGGGTACTGGGGCCAACGTCCTGACTTTC. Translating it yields CATRQGTGANVLTF. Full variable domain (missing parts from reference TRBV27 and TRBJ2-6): EAQVTQNPRYLITVTGKKLTVTCSQNMNHEYMSWYRQDPGLGLRQIYYSMNVEVTDKGDVPEGYKVSRKEKRNFPLILESPSPNQTSLYFCATRQGTGANVLTFGAGSRLTVL.

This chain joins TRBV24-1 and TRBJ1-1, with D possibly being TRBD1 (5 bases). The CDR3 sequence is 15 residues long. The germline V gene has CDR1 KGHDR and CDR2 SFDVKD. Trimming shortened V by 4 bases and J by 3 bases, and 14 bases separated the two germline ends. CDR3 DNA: TGTGCCACCAGTGACAAACAGGATGGGGACACTGAAGCTTTCTTT. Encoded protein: CATSDKQDGDTEAFF.

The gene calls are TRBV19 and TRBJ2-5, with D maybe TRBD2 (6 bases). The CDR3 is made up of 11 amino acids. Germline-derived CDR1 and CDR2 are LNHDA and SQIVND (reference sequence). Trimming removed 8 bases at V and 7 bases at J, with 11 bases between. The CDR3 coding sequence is TGTGCCAGTTCCCCCGGGGGGACCCAGTACTTC. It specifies CASSPGGTQYF.

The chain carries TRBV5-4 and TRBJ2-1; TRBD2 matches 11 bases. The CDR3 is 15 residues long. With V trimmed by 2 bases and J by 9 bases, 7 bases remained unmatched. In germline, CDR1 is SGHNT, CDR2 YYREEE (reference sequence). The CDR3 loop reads CASSLGSGGAGEQFF. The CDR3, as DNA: TGTGCCAGCAGCTTAGGTAGCGGGGGGGCCGGTGAGCAGTTCTTC.

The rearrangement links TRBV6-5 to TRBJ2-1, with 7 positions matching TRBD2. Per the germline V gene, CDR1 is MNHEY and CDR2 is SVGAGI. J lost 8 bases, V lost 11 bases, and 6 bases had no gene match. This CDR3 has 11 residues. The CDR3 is CAYRAGHEQFF. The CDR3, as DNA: TGTGCCTACCGAGCGGGGCATGAGCAGTTCTTC.

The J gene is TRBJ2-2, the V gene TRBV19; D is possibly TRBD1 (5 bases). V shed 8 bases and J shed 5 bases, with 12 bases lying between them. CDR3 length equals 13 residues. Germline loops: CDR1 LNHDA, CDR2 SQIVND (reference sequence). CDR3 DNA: TGTGCCAGTTCCGGTTCAGGGACCGGGGAGCTGTTTTTT. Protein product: CASSGSGTGELFF.

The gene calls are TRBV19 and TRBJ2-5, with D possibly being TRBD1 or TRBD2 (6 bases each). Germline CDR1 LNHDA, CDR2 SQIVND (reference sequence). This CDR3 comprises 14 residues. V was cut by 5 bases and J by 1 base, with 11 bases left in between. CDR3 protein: CASSGGRFQETQYF. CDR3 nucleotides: TGTGCCAGTAGTGGGGGGCGCTTCCAAGAGACCCAGTACTTC.

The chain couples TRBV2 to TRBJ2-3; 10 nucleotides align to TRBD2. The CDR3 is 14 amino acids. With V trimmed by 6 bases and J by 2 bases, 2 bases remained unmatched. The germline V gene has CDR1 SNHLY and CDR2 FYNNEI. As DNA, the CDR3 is TGTGCCAGCAGACTAGCGGGGACCACAGATACGCAGTATTTT. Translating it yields CASRLAGTTDTQYF. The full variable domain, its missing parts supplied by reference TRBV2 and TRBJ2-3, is EPEVTQTPSHQVTQMGQEVILRCVPISNHLYFYWYRQILGQKVEFLVSFYNNEISEKSEIFDDQFSVERPDGSNFTLKIRSTKLEDSAMYFCASRLAGTTDTQYFGPGTRLTVL.